This T cell receptor (delta chain) was obtained from a study of gamma-delta T cells after stem cell transplantation. TCRdb re-called clones from the RT-PCR reads using CATT. The table shows 7,600 or so delta-chain clones, with about 14% occurring only once. Trimming took 0 bases from V and 3 from J; bases not matched to a gene: 28. CDR3 size: 25 residues. Germline V gene lookup returns CDR1 TSWWSYY and CDR2 QGS. This receptor was taken from a human donor. It is not recorded whose cells these are; they may come from a transplant donor. The sequenced sample was gamma-delta T cells. This sequence joins TRDV1 and TRDJ1, with 13 positions matching TRDD3. CDR3 in DNA: TGTGCTCTTGGGGAACTGAAGCTACTTATCTCGACTGGGGGATACGGGTTTCACATGTCCGATAAACTCATCTTT. The encoded protein is CALGELKLLISTGGYGFHMSDKLIF.